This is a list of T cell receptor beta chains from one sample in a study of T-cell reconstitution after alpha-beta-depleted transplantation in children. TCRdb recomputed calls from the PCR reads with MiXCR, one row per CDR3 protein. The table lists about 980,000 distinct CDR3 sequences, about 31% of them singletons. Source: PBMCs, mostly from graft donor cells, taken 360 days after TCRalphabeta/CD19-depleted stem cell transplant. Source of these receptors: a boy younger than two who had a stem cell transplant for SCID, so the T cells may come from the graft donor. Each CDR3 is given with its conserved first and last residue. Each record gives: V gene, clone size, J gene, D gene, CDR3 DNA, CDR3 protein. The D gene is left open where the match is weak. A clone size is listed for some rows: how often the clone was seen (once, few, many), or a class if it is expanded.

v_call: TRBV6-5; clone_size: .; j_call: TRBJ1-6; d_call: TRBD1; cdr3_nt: TGTGCCAGCAGTTATTTCCAGGGGGCCAATTCACCCCTCCACTTT; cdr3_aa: CASSYFQGANSPLHF
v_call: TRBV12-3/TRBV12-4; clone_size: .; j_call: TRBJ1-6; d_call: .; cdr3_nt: TGTGCCAGCACCCTAGGGAGCAATTCACCCCTCCACTTT; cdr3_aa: CASTLGSNSPLHF
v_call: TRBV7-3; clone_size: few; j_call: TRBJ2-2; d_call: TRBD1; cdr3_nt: TGTGCCAGCAGCTTAACAAGCCAGGGGGCCAACACCGGGGAGCTGTTTTTT; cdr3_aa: CASSLTSQGANTGELFF
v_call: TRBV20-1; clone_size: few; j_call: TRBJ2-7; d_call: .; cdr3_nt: TGCAGTGCGGGAGACAGGTCCGGATACGAGCAGTACTTC; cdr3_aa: CSAGDRSGYEQYF
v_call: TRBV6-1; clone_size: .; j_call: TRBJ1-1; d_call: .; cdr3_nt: TGTGCCAGCAGTGCCCCGAGGGGGGCGGTCACTGAAGCTTTCTTT; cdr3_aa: CASSAPRGAVTEAFF
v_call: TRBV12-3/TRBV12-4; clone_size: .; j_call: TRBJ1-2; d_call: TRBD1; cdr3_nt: TGTGCCAGCAGTAAGCTGGGACAGTATGGCTACACCTTC; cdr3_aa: CASSKLGQYGYTF
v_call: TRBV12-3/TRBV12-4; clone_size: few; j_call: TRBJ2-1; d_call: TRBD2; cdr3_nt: TGTGCCAGCAGTTTAAGGGTACTAGCGGGGGGTGGGGATGAGCAGTTCTTC; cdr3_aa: CASSLRVLAGGGDEQFF
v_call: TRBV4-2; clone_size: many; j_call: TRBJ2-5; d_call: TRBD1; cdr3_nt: TGTGCCAGCAGCCAAGAAGCAACAGGGGCTCAAGAGACCCAGTACTTC; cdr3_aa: CASSQEATGAQETQYF
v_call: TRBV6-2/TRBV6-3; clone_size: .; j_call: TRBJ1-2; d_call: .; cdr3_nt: TGTGCCAGCAGTTACGGCGGACTCCTGACCTATGGCTACACCTTC; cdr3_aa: CASSYGGLLTYGYTF
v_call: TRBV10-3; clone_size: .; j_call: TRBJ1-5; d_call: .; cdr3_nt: TGTGCCATCAGTCCCCGGGCAGGGGCCGATAGCAATCAGCCCCAGCATTTT; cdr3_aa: CAISPRAGADSNQPQHF
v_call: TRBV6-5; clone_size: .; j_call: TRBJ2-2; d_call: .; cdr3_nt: TGTGCCAGCAGTTTCGGGGGTGTTGCGGCCGGGGAGCTGTTTTTT; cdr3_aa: CASSFGGVAAGELFF
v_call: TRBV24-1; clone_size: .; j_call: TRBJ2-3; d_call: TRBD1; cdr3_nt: TGTGCCACCAGTGATCCGACAGGGGCAGATACGCAGTATTTT; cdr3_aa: CATSDPTGADTQYF
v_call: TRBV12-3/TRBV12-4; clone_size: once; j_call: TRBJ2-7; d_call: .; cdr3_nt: TGTGCCAGCAGGGGCTACCCCTCCTACGAGCAGTACTTC; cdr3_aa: CASRGYPSYEQYF
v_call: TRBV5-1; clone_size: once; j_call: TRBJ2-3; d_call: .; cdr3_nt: TGCGCCAGCAGCTTGGGGGACGTGGGCACAGATACGCAGTATTTT; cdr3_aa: CASSLGDVGTDTQYF
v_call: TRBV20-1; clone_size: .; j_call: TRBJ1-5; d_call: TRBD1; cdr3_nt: TGCAGTGGACAGGGGATTAGCAATCAGCCCCAGCATTTT; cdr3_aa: CSGQGISNQPQHF
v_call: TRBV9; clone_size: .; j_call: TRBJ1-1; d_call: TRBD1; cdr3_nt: TGTGCCAGCAGCCCCCAGGGACAGGGATACACTGAAGCTTTCTTT; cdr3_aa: CASSPQGQGYTEAFF
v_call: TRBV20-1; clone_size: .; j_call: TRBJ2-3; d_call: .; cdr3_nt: TGCAGTGCTTCAGCCGATAGCGTGTCGAGCACAGATACGCAGTATTTT; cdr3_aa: CSASADSVSSTDTQYF
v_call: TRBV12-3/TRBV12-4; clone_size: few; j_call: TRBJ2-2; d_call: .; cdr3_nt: TGTGCCAGCAGTTTAGGGCCCTACACCGGGGAGCTGTTTTTT; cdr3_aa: CASSLGPYTGELFF
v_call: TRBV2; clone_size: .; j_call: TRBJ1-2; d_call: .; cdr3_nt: TGTGCCAGCAGTGAAAACAGGGTAGGGGGCTACACCTTC; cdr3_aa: CASSENRVGGYTF
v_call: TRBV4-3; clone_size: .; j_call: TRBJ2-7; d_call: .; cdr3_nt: TGCGCCAGCAGCTCCGGACATAGGATGTCCTACGAGCAGTACTTC; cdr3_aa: CASSSGHRMSYEQYF
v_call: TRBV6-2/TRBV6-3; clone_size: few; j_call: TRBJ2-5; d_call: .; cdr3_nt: TGTGCCAGCAGTCGACTACAAGAGACCCAGTACTTC; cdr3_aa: CASSRLQETQYF
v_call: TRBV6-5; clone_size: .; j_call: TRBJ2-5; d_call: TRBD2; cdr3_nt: TGTGCCAGCAGTTGGTCTAGCGGGTTGGGAAAGACCCAGTACTTC; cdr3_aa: CASSWSSGLGKTQYF
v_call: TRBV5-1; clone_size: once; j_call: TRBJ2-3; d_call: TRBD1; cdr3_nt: TGCGCCAGCAGCTTAGACAGGGGGCCGGGGGATACGCAGTATTTT; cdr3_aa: CASSLDRGPGDTQYF
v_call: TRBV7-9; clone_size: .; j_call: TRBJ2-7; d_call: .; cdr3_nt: TGTGCCAGCAGCTCTCCGATTGAGCAGTACTTC; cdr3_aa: CASSSPIEQYF
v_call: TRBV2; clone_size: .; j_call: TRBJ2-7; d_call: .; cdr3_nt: TGTGCCAGCAGTGAAGCGCTTGCAGAATGCTACGAGCAGTACTTC; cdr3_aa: CASSEALAECYEQYF
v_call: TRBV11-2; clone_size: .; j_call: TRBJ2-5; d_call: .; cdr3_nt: TGTGCCAGCAGCTTAGGTCCCGGGGCCTCTCCCCTCCAAGAGACCCAGTACTTC; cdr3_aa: CASSLGPGASPLQETQYF
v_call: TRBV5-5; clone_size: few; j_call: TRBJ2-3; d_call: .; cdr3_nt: TGTGCCAGCAGCACTCCGGGACTTCGATTCGGGACAGATACGCAGTATTTT; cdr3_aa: CASSTPGLRFGTDTQYF
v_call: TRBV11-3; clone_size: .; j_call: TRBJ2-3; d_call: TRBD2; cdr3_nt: TGTGCCAGCAGCCGGGGGGAGTGGGAAGATACGCAGTATTTT; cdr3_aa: CASSRGEWEDTQYF
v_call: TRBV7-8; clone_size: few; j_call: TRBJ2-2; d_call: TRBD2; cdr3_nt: TGTGCCAGCAGCCCCCGGGCAGCGGGGGGCGCCGGGGAGCTGTTTTTT; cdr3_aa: CASSPRAAGGAGELFF
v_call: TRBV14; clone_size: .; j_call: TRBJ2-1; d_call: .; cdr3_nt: TGTGCCAGCAGCCAAGAGAAGAGGGCACTGAGCTCCTACAATGAGCAGTTCTTC; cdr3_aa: CASSQEKRALSSYNEQFF
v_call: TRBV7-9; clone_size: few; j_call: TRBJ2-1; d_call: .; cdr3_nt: TGTGCCAGCAGCTCAGGGTCGGAAGAGCAGTTCTTC; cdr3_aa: CASSSGSEEQFF
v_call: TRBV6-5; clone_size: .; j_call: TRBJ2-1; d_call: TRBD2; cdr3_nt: TGTGCCAGCAGTTACTCCCCGACTAGCGGGATCTACAATGAGCAGTTCTTC; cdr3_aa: CASSYSPTSGIYNEQFF
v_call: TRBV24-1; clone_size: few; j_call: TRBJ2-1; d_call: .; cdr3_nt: TGTGCCACGGCCCGTGACCACTACAATGAGCAGTTCTTC; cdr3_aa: CATARDHYNEQFF
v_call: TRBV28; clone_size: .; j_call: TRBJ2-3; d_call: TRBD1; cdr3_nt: TGTGCCAGCAGTTTATTCGGGACAGGGGATGTCAAGAGCACAGATACGCAGTATTTT; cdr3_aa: CASSLFGTGDVKSTDTQYF
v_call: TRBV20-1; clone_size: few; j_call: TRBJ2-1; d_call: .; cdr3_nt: TGCAGTGCCAGGGGGGGCCCCGGCTCCTACAATGAGCAGTTCTTC; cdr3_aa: CSARGGPGSYNEQFF
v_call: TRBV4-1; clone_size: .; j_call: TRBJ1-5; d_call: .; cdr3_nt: TGCGCCAGCAGCCAAGATATCAGGGCAGGAGCCAATCAGCCCCAGCATTTT; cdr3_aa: CASSQDIRAGANQPQHF
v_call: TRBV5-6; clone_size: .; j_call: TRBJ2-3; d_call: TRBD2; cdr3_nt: TGTGCCAGCAGCTTGCCGCGGGGGGGCTACGCAGATACGCAGTATTTT; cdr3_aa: CASSLPRGGYADTQYF
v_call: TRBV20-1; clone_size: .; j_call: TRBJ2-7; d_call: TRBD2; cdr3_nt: TGCAGTGCTAGAGGCGCTAGCGGGGGGTACTACGAGCAGTACTTC; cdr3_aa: CSARGASGGYYEQYF
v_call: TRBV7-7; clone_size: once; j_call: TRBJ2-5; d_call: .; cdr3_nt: TGTGCCAGCAGCGTCCGGGACGAAGCAGGGGAGACCCAGTACTTC; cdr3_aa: CASSVRDEAGETQYF
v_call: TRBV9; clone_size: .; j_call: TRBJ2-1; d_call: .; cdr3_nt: TGTGCCAGCAGGAGGGGGACCCACTACAATGAGCAGTTCTTC; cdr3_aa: CASRRGTHYNEQFF
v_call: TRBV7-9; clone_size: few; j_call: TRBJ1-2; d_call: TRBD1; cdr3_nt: TGTGCCAGCAGCGCCCAGGGGGCGGATGGCTCCACCTTC; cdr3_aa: CASSAQGADGSTF
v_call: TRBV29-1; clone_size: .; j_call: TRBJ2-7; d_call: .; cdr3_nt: TGCAGCGTTTCGGAGCGGAACGAGCAGTACTTC; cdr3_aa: CSVSERNEQYF
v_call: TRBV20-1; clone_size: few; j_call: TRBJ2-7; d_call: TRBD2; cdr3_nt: TGCAGTGCTAGAGCACTAGCGGGCTACGAGCAGTACTTC; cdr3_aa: CSARALAGYEQYF
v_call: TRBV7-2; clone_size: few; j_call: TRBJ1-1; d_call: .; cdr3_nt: TGTGCCAGCAGCTCCAACAGGGTCACTGAAGCTTTCTTT; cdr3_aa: CASSSNRVTEAFF
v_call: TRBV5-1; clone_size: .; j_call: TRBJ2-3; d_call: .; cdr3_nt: TGCGCCAGCAGCTTGGGACATCCAGATACGCAGTATTTT; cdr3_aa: CASSLGHPDTQYF
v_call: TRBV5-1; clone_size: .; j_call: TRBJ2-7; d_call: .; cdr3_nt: TGCGCCAGCAGCTTGGCCGGGTTAAACGAGCAGTACTTC; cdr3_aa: CASSLAGLNEQYF
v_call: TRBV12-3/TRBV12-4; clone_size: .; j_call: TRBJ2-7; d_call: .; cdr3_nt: TGTGCCAGCAGTTTCTCTATAGGGACGAACTACGAGCAGTACTTC; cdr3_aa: CASSFSIGTNYEQYF
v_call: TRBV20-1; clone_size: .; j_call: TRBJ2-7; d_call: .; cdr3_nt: TGCAGTGCTGGAAGACCTAGACCCGACCAGTACGAGCAGTACTTC; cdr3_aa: CSAGRPRPDQYEQYF
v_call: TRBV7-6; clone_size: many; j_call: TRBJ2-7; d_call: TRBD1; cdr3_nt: TGTGCCAGCAGCCTTAGACAGGGCATCTCCTACGAGCAGTACTTC; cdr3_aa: CASSLRQGISYEQYF
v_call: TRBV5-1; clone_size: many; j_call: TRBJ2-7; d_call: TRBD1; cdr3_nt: TGTGCCAGCAGCTTAGCCGGGACAGTCTACGAGCAGTACTTC; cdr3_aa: CASSLAGTVYEQYF
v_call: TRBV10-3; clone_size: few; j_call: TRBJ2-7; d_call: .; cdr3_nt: TGTGCCATCAGTGAGTCGGGCCCGATCTACGAGCAGTACTTC; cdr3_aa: CAISESGPIYEQYF
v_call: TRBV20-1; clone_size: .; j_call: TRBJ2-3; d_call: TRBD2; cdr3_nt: TGCAGTGCCCAGCGGGGGGGCCTTAAAGATACGCAGTATTTT; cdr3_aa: CSAQRGGLKDTQYF
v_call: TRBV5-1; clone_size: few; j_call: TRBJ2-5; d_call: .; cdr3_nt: TGCGCCAGCAGCCGACAGGACAACCAAGAGACCCAGTACTTC; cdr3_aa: CASSRQDNQETQYF
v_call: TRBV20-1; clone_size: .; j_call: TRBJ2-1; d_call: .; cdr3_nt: TGCAGTGCTAGCATTCCAGGGAGGAATGAGCAGTTCTTC; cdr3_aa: CSASIPGRNEQFF
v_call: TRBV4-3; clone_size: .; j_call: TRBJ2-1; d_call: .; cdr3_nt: TGCGCCAGCAGCCAAGAGATCCGGGGCGCGAGGAATGAGCAGTTCTTC; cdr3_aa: CASSQEIRGARNEQFF